These 4 T cell receptor beta chains came from one sample sequenced in a study of T cell responses to AZD1222 COVID-19 vaccine. The table came from immunoSEQ multiplex PCR; TCRdb's copy has only in-frame clones and leaves some out. The sample holds 150,000 to 200,000 clones; roughly nine tenths are singletons and the top ten take less than 3%. The sequencing used peripheral blood, collected on day 0 of AZD1222 vaccination. The receptor set was obtained from an adult in good health.

J is TRBJ1-1 and V is TRBV29-1; 12 bases fit TRBD1. This CDR3 has 13 amino acids. Germline CDR1 SQVTM, CDR2 ANQGSEA. With 4 bases clipped from V and 10 bases from J, the junction kept 7 bases outside the gene matches. The CDR3 spells CSVAGTGGERAFF. As DNA, the CDR3 is TGCAGCGTTGCAGGGACAGGGGGCGAAAGAGCTTTCTTT.

The rearrangement links TRBV12-3 or TRBV12-4 to TRBJ1-4; possible D gene TRBD1, 5 bases. The CDR3 consists of 13 residues. With 6 bases removed from V and 5 bases from J, the gap between germline ends came to 10 bases. The chain's CDR3 is CASSLWGNEKLFF. The DNA of the CDR3 is TGTGCCAGCAGCCTTTGGGGCAATGAAAAACTGTTTTTT.

The chain joins TRBV5-6 to TRBJ2-3; 8 nucleotides line up with TRBD2. V lost 1 base and J lost 3; bases outside the gene matches: 7. Germline V gene lookup returns CDR1 SGHDT and CDR2 YYEEEE. The CDR3 consists of 16 residues. The CDR3, as DNA: TGTGCCAGCAGCTTGTTTAGCGCGGGAGGTACAGATACGCAGTATTTT. Protein product: CASSLFSAGGTDTQYF. The full variable domain, its missing parts supplied by reference TRBV5-6 and TRBJ2-3, is DAGVTQSPTHLIKTRGQQVTLRCSPKSGHDTVSWYQQALGQGPQFIFQYYEEEERQRGNFPDRFSGHQFPNYSSELNVNALLLGDSALYLCASSLFSAGGTDTQYFGPGTRLTVL.

This clone showed up just a few times. The chain recombines TRBV5-6 with TRBJ1-4, with 7 bases that match TRBD1. Germline V CDR1 and CDR2: SGHDT, YYEEEE. The CDR3 is 15 amino acids. With V trimmed by 4 bases and J by 3 bases, 6 bases remained unmatched. CDR3 DNA: TGTGCCAGCAGCGAAACAGGGGCGTCTAATGAAAAACTGTTTTTT. This translates into CASSETGASNEKLFF.